This TCR beta chain appears in the sequencing data of a study of cytomegalovirus exposure and HLA in healthy donors. Whole-study findings and limits: When analyzed later, a missense DCLRE1C variant was found to be linked to TCR beta V- and J-gene trimming. The study carried out a later analysis of TCR beta sequences. It associated approximately 16,000 of them with specific HLA alleles at a false discovery rate of 0.05. Altogether, some 170 TCR beta chains were recorded as cytomegalovirus-associated.

Donors sampled were nominally healthy, though unrecorded immune exposures were likely. Trimming took 8 bases from V and 5 from J, leaving 25 bases between them. Germline V CDR1 and CDR2: LNHDA, SQIVND (reference sequence). The CDR3 contains 17 residues. Primers: 60 Vbeta forward and 13 Jbeta reverse. Sequenced by immunoSEQ multiplex PCR; TCRdb stores in-frame clones only, minus some. The sample lists about 110,000 clones; just under 70% were seen once. As regards this clone: As yet, its antigen is unknown.

This chain links TRBV19 with TRBJ1-5, with D tentatively TRBD1 (5 bases). The sequence came from a woman in her 70s in good health and CMV-seropositive. Sequenced sample: PBMCs. CDR3 residues: CASGHWTLVLSDQPQHF. CDR3 nucleotides: TGTGCCAGTGGCCATTGGACACTCGTTTTATCCGATCAGCCCCAGCATTTT.